The 25 T cell receptor beta chains below come from one sample, sequenced in a study of blood T cell repertoires in COVID-19. The assay was immunoSEQ multiplex PCR, and TCRdb's table has in-frame clones only and misses some. The sample records under 300,000 clones, 86% being singletons. Sequencing input: peripheral blood. These receptors were obtained from an elderly man with acute or convalescent COVID-19.

The V gene is TRBV7-9, the J gene TRBJ1-3; no firm D call. V lost 4 bases to trimming and J lost 2 bases, with 15 bases between them. In germline, CDR1 is SEHNR, CDR2 FQNEAQ (reference sequence). This CDR3 comprises 16 residues. The CDR3 nucleotides read TGTGCCAGCAGCTCGTACACTCTAGGAACTGGAAACACCATATATTTT. Protein: CASSSYTLGTGNTIYF. Using reference TRBV7-9 and TRBJ1-3 for the parts outside the CDR3, the full variable domain is DTGVSQNPRHKITKRGQNVTFRCDPISEHNRLYWYRQTLGQGPEFLTYFQNEAQLEKSRLLSDRFSAERPKGSFSTLEIQRTEQGDSAMYLCASSSYTLGTGNTIYFGEGSWLTVV.

V usage is TRBV7-9 and J usage is TRBJ2-1, with 14 bases fitting TRBD2. Germline CDR1 SEHNR, CDR2 FQNEAQ (reference sequence). J gave up 9 bases and V 5 bases, and 12 bases lay outside the gene matches. The CDR3 is 17 amino acids. DNA for the CDR3: TGTGCCAGCAGCCCCCCCGGACTAGCGGGAGGTGGCAGTGAGCAGTTCTTC. Translation: CASSPPGLAGGGSEQFF.

This clone was detected only a few times. This sequence joins TRBV6-5 and TRBJ1-2; D gene unclear. The CDR3 contains 15 residues. The V end was cut by 8 bases, the J end by 3 bases, with 19 bases between. Germline-derived CDR1 and CDR2 are MNHEY and SVGAGI. The CDR3 DNA is TGTGCCAGCCGCCTCTTCTCCTTGGGAGACTATGGCTACACCTTC. As protein: CASRLFSLGDYGYTF.

The genes are TRBV14 and TRBJ2-7, with D unclear. From germline, CDR1 is SGHDN and CDR2 FVKESK. The CDR3 is made up of 12 amino acids. V dropped 4 bases and J dropped 6 bases, with 10 bases sitting between them. The CDR3 nucleotides read TGTGCCAGCAGCCCCCCGAGAGGCGAGCAGTACTTC. Its translation is CASSPPRGEQYF.

The chain couples TRBV9 to TRBJ1-2; 7 nucleotides match TRBD1. The CDR3 is made up of 14 amino acids. Trimming cost V 0 bases and J 3 bases; bases outside gene matches: 2. Germline V lookup: CDR1 SGDLS, CDR2 YYNGEE. CDR3 protein: CASSVDQGDYGYTF. The DNA for the CDR3 is TGTGCCAGCAGCGTAGACCAGGGGGACTATGGCTACACCTTC. The variable domain in full, with the rest retrieved from reference TRBV9 and TRBJ1-2, is DSGVTQTPKHLITATGQRVTLRCSPRSGDLSVYWYQQSLDQGLQFLIQYYNGEERAKGNILERFSAQQFPDLHSELNLSSLELGDSALYFCASSVDQGDYGYTFGSGTRLTVV.

The chain recombines TRBV12-3 or TRBV12-4 with TRBJ1-6, with D uncertain. The CDR3 is 13 residues long. Trimming took 2 bases from V and 8 from J, leaving 7 bases between them. CDR3 bases: TGTGCCAGCAGTTTAATGGAGGATTCACCCCTCCACTTT. Translating it yields CASSLMEDSPLHF.

The chain couples TRBV2 to TRBJ2-7; maybe TRBD2 (6 bases). Per germline, CDR1 SNHLY and CDR2 FYNNEI. V lost 6 bases and J 6 bases, leaving 18 bases between the germline ends. This CDR3 has 14 amino acids. In DNA form, the CDR3 reads TGTGCCAGCAGCGGCACCGGGACTGGGAGCGAGCAGTACTTC. It translates to CASSGTGTGSEQYF.

In DNA, the CDR3 is TGTGCCAGCAGCAGACCTAGCGGGAGGGCTTGGGAGCAGTTCTTC. Protein sequence: CASSRPSGRAWEQFF. The rearrangement joins TRBV7-2 to TRBJ2-1, with 12 bases matching TRBD2. V shed 5 bases and J 10 bases; nucleotides not matched to a gene: 9. CDR3 size: 15 residues. The germline V gene encodes CDR1 SGHTA and CDR2 FQGNSA.

The chain has TRBV18 and TRBJ1-1; 8 bases are a match to TRBD1. Germline loops: CDR1 KGHSH, CDR2 LQKENI. J was trimmed by 5 bases and V by 4 bases; bases with no gene match: 3. CDR3 length equals 13 residues. CDR3 DNA: TGTGCCAGCTCACTGGACAGGGAGACTGAAGCTTTCTTT. Residues: CASSLDRETEAFF.

This chain links TRBV6-6 with TRBJ2-2, with D possibly being TRBD2 (6 bases). The CDR3 is 14 residues long. V dropped 5 bases and J dropped 10 bases, with 17 bases sitting between them. Germline V gene data show CDR1 as MNHNY and CDR2 as SVGAGI (reference sequence). The CDR3, as DNA: TGTGCCAGCAGTGCCAAGGGACTCCCGGAGGAGCTGTTTTTT. Its protein is CASSAKGLPEELFF.

This chain uses TRBV19 with TRBJ2-6; 7 bases map to TRBD2. With V trimmed by 1 base and J by 4 bases, 7 bases remained unmatched. There are 17 residues in the CDR3. The germline CDR1 and CDR2 sequences are LNHDA and SQIVND (reference sequence). The CDR3 DNA is TGTGCCAGTAGTATAGGTTCGGGGAGGGCCGGGGCCAACGTCCTGACTTTC. Translation: CASSIGSGRAGANVLTF.

This chain uses TRBV16 with TRBJ1-1; D possibly corresponds to TRBD1 (5 bases). The V end was cut by 0 bases, the J end by 7 bases, with 15 bases between. This CDR3 has 15 amino acids. Germline CDR1 is KGHSY and CDR2 is FQNENV. CDR3 protein: CASSQSRTGGGEAFF. Here the CDR3 DNA reads TGTGCCAGCAGCCAATCTCGGACGGGGGGTGGTGAAGCTTTCTTT.

This clone has only a few counts. V and J are TRBV27 and TRBJ2-2; D call uncertain. Per the germline V gene, CDR1 is MNHEY and CDR2 is SMNVEV (reference sequence). V lost 0 bases, J lost 1 base, and 9 bases lay in between. CDR3 length: 16 amino acids. Written as DNA, the CDR3 is TGTGCCAGCAGTTTATCGGTGGGCATGAACACCGGGGAGCTGTTTTTT. As protein: CASSLSVGMNTGELFF.

V is TRBV5-1 and J is TRBJ1-6; D is undetermined. Germline loops: CDR1 SGHRS, CDR2 YFSETQ. Trimming took 4 bases from V and 10 from J, leaving 18 bases between them. The CDR3 is 15 amino acids. In nucleotides, the CDR3 is TGCGCCAGCAGCCTAGGGTCGGGGTTAGGATCACCCCTCCACTTT. Its protein product is CASSLGSGLGSPLHF.

The rearrangement joins TRBV7-2 to TRBJ1-1, with a weak D call TRBD1 (6 bases). This CDR3 is built from 11 residues. V was cut by 5 bases and J by 11 bases, with 12 bases left in between. Per germline, CDR1 SGHTA and CDR2 FQGNSA. The CDR3 DNA is TGTGCCAGCAGCCCGGGGACACTTGCTTTCTTT. As protein: CASSPGTLAFF.

The chain combines TRBV20-1 with TRBJ2-1, with 9 bases matching TRBD2. The germline CDR1 and CDR2 sequences are DFQATT and SNEGSKA (reference sequence). V lost 3 bases, J lost 9 bases, and 12 bases stayed unmatched. The CDR3 is 15 amino acids. The CDR3 nucleotides read TGCAGTGCTAGTATGCTAGCGGGAATGAAAAGTGAGCAGTTCTTC. Its translation is CSASMLAGMKSEQFF.

V gene TRBV28 combines with J gene TRBJ1-6; D may be TRBD1 (5 bases). CDR3 size: 16 residues. V lost 5 bases to trimming and J lost 7 bases, with 18 bases between them. The germline V gene has CDR1 MDHEN and CDR2 SYDVKM. The chain's CDR3 is CASSAAGGMGNSPLHF. The CDR3 nucleotides read TGTGCCAGCAGTGCCGCGGGGGGGATGGGGAATTCACCCCTCCACTTT.

The chain carries TRBV5-1 and TRBJ1-4, with 8 bases fitting TRBD1. The CDR3 is 14 amino acids. In germline, CDR1 is SGHRS, CDR2 YFSETQ. The J segment lost 8 bases and the V segment lost 4 bases, leaving 7 bases of the junction unmatched. CDR3 amino acids: CASSEQGGIEKLFF. CDR3 nucleotides: TGCGCCAGCAGCGAACAGGGGGGGATCGAAAAACTGTTTTTT.

This chain links TRBV28 with TRBJ1-1, with D possibly TRBD1 on 6 matching bases. The germline V and J ends were trimmed by 6 bases and 2 bases, with 13 bases remaining between them. CDR3 length: 14 residues. Germline V gives CDR1 MDHEN, CDR2 SYDVKM. The CDR3 sequence is CASSLRTANTEAFF. The CDR3 DNA follows: TGTGCCAGCAGCTTACGGACAGCAAACACTGAAGCTTTCTTT.

The rearrangement links TRBV11-2 to TRBJ2-1; D perhaps matches TRBD2 (6 bases). The germline gives CDR1 SGHAT, CDR2 FQNNGV. The V gene lost 5 bases and the J gene lost 3 bases, with 14 bases spanning the gap. The CDR3 spans 15 residues. The CDR3 sequence is CASSVTGTFYNEQFF. The CDR3 DNA is TGTGCCAGCAGCGTGACCGGGACTTTCTACAATGAGCAGTTCTTC. Full variable domain (missing parts from reference TRBV11-2 and TRBJ2-1): EAGVAQSPRYKIIEKRQSVAFWCNPISGHATLYWYQQILGQGPKLLIQFQNNGVVDDSQLPKDRFSAERLKGVDSTLKIQPAKLEDSAVYLCASSVTGTFYNEQFFGPGTRLTVL.

CDR3 bases: TGTGCCAGCAGCCTTAGCGGGGGGGGCACCGGGGAGCTGTTTTTT. Residues: CASSLSGGGTGELFF. This chain links TRBV9 with TRBJ2-2; 11 positions match TRBD2. Germline V CDR1 and CDR2: SGDLS, YYNGEE. This CDR3 spans 15 amino acids. Trimming took 4 bases from V and 4 from J; bases not matched to a gene: 3.

V and J are TRBV19 and TRBJ2-4, with TRBD2 matching 10 bases. Germline CDR1 and CDR2: LNHDA and SQIVND (reference sequence). Trimming removed 6 bases from V and 7 bases from J; junction bases left unmatched: 9. The CDR3 length is 15 residues. CDR3 residues: CASRLASGSSNIQYF. CDR3 DNA: TGTGCCAGTAGACTGGCTAGCGGGAGCAGTAACATTCAGTACTTC.

With regard to this clone: Different DNA sequences within this sample yield the same CDR3. The chain employs TRBV28 and TRBJ2-3, with D possibly being TRBD2 (6 bases). The germline CDR1 and CDR2 sequences are MDHEN and SYDVKM. There are 14 residues in the CDR3. Trimming shortened V by 4 bases and J by 2 bases, and 10 bases separated the two germline ends. Here the CDR3 DNA reads TGTGCCAGCAGTTCGGGACTTCTCACAGATACGCAGTATTTT. This translates into CASSSGLLTDTQYF.

The gene calls are TRBV2 and TRBJ2-7; possible D gene TRBD2, 5 bases. Germline V gene lookup returns CDR1 SNHLY and CDR2 FYNNEI. The CDR3 totals 11 residues. Trimming left V 8 bases short and J 6 bases short, with 11 bases between. The CDR3 reads CASDRGIEQYF. In nucleotides, the CDR3 is TGTGCCAGCGATAGAGGGATCGAGCAGTACTTC.

The genes are TRBV7-6 and TRBJ1-5; tentatively, D is TRBD1 (6 bases). The V gene's germline CDR1 is SGHVS and CDR2 FNYEAQ. The CDR3 totals 16 residues. Trimming took off 1 base at V and 3 bases at J, with 13 bases between the two ends. The CDR3 DNA is TGTGCCAGCAGCTTAGGGGCGGACAGTATCAATCAGCCCCAGCATTTT. This translates into CASSLGADSINQPQHF.